This T cell receptor (beta chain) comes out of a study of T cells in localized non-small cell lung cancer. Study conclusions and caveats: Sequencing, confined to only one tumor region, leaves heterogeneity possible. Researchers found a median approximately 60 of the top 100 tumor clones in adjacent lung.

Using immunoSEQ multiplex PCR, the repertoire was profiled, and TCRdb retains in-frame clones only, with some absent. The table includes 3,000 to 4,500 clones, roughly two fifths detected once. Notes on this clone: As yet, its antigen is unknown.

The CDR3 totals 13 residues. The V segment lost 8 bases and the J segment 7 bases; nucleotides outside the gene matches: 4. Germline V gene lookup returns CDR1 MGHDK and CDR2 SYGVNS. The chain uses TRBV25-1 and TRBJ1-6; 8 bases fit TRBD1. This specimen was lung tumor tissue, taken before any cancer treatment. This receptor was obtained from a male donor at least 60 years old with stage I lung adenocarcinoma. This chain's CDR3 is CASHGQGNSPLHF. The CDR3 bases are TGTGCCAGCCACGGACAGGGAAATTCACCCCTCCACTTT. The variable domain in full, completed from reference TRBV25-1 and TRBJ1-6, reads EADIYQTPRYLVIGTGKKITLECSQTMGHDKMYWYQQDPGMELHLIHYSYGVNSTEKGDLSSESTVSRIRTEHFPLTLESARPSHTSQYLCASHGQGNSPLHFGNGTRLTVT.